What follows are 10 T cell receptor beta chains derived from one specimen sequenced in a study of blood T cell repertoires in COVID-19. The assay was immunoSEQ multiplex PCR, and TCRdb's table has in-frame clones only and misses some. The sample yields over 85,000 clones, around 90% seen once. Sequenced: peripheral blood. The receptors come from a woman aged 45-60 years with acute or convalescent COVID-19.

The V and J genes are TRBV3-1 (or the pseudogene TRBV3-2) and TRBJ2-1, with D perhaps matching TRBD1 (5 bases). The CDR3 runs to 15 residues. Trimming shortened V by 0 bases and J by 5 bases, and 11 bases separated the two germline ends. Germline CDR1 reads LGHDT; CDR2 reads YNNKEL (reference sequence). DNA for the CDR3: TGTGCCAGCAGCCAAGATAGCACAGGTCACAATGAGCAGTTCTTC. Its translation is CASSQDSTGHNEQFF.

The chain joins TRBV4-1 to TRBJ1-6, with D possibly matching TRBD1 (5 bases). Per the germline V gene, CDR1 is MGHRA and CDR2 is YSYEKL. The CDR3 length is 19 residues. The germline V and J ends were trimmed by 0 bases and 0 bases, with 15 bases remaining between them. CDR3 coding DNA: TGCGCCAGCAGCCAAGAGCCACCGGGGGGTAGCTCCTATAATTCACCCCTCCACTTT. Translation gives CASSQEPPGGSSYNSPLHF.

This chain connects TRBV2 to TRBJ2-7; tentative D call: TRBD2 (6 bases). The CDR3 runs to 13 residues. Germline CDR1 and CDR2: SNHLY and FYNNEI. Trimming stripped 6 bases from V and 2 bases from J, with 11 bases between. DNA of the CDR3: TGTGCCAGCAGGCCGGAGGGTCCCTACGAGCAGTACTTC. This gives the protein CASRPEGPYEQYF.

CDR3 DNA: TGTGCCAGCAGTGAATTCAGACAGGGGATGTTCCAAGAGACCCAGTACTTC. This encodes CASSEFRQGMFQETQYF. V is TRBV6-1 and J is TRBJ2-5, with 8 bases matching TRBD1. Looked up from germline, CDR1 is MNHNS and CDR2 is SASEGT. Losses at the gene ends were 2 bases for V and 1 base for J; bases not matched to a gene: 9. CDR3 length: 17 residues.

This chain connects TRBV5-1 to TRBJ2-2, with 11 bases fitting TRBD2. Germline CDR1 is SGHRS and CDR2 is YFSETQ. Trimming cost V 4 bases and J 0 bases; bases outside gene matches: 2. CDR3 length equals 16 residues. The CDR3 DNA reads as TGCGCCAGCAGCGTGACTAGCGGGACGAACACCGGGGAGCTGTTTTTT. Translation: CASSVTSGTNTGELFF. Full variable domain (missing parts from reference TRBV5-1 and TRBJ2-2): KAGVTQTPRYLIKTRGQQVTLSCSPISGHRSVSWYQQTPGQGLQFLFEYFSETQRNKGNFPGRFSGRQFSNSRSEMNVSTLELGDSALYLCASSVTSGTNTGELFFGEGSRLTVL.

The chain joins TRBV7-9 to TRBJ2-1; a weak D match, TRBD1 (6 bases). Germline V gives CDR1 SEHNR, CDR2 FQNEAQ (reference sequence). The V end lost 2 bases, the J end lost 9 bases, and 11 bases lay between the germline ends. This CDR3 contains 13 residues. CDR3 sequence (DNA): TGTGCCAGCAGCTTATCAGGGGAACGTGAGCAGTTCTTC. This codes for CASSLSGEREQFF.

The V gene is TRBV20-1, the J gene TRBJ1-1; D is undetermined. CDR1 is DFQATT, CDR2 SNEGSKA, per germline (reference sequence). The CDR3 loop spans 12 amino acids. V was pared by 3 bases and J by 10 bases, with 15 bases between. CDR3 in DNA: TGCAGTGCTAGTCAGGCCCAAAGTGGAGCTTTCTTT. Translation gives CSASQAQSGAFF.

The chain's CDR3 is CASSPRGEQETQYF. For the CDR3, the DNA is TGTGCCAGCAGCCCGCGTGGAGAACAAGAGACCCAGTACTTC. J is TRBJ2-5 and V is TRBV7-7; D remains ambiguous. Germline CDR1 SSHAT, CDR2 FNYEAQ (reference sequence). V was clipped by 5 bases and J by 2 bases, with 12 bases between them. This CDR3 is 14 amino acids long. The full variable domain, with the rest looked up from reference TRBV7-7 and TRBJ2-5, is GAGVSQSPRYKVTKRGQDVTLRCDPISSHATLYWYQQALGQGPEFLTYFNYEAQPDKSGLPSDRFSAERPEGSISTLTIQRTEQRDSAMYRCASSPRGEQETQYFGPGTRLLVL.

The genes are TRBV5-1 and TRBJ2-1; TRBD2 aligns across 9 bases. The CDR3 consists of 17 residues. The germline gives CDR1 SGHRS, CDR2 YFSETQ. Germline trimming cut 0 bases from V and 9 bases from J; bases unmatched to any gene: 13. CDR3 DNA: TGCGCCAGCAGCTTGGCAGCTAGCGGGACCTGGTTCGGTGAGCAGTTCTTC. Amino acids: CASSLAASGTWFGEQFF.

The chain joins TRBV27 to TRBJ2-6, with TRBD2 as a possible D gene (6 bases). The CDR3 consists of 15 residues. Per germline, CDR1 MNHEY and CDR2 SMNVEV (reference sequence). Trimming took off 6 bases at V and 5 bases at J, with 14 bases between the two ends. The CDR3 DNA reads TGTGCCAGCAGAACCGGAGGGAACTGGGCCAACGTCCTGACTTTC. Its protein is CASRTGGNWANVLTF.